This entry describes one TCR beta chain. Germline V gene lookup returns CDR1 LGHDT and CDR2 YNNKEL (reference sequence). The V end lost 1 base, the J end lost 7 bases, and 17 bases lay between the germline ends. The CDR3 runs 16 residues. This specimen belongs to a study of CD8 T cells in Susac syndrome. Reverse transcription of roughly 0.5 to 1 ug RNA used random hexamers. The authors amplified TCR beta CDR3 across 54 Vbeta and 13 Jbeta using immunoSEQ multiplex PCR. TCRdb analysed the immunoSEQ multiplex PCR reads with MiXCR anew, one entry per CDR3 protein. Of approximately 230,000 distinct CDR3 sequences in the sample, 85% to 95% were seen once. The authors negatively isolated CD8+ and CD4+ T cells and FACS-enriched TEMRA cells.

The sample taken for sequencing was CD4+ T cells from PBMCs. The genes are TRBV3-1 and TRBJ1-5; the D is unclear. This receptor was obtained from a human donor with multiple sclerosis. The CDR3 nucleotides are TGTGCCAGCAGCCAAGGTATCTCTCTCAGAGCCCAGCCCCAGCATTTT. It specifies CASSQGISLRAQPQHF.